Below, one T cell receptor beta chain is given with its context. The sample is drawn from a study of T cell changes during pregnancy in multiple sclerosis. The CDR3 loop spans 15 amino acids. V shed 6 bases and J 5 bases; nucleotides not matched to a gene: 10. CDR1 SEHNR and CDR2 FQNEAQ come from the germline V gene (reference sequence). Clones were sequenced by immunoSEQ multiplex PCR, and TCRdb holds only the in-frame ones, with some missing. The sample carries tens of thousands of clones, almost 95% recorded once. The sample consisted of peripheral blood, taken after pregnancy. This TCR was sampled from a female donor with multiple sclerosis, enrolled in a pregnancy study. J is TRBJ2-7 and V is TRBV7-9; 10 nucleotides line up with TRBD1. The DNA of the CDR3 is TGTGCCAGCAGTTCTCGACAGGGGGCAAAGCACGAGCAGTACTTC. This codes for CASSSRQGAKHEQYF.